The clone carrying this TCR beta chain turned up a few times. What it binds is not known. The germline V gene encodes CDR1 MNHEY and CDR2 SVGEGT. The CDR3 loop spans 14 amino acids. Germline trimming cut 6 bases from V and 6 bases from J; bases unmatched to any gene: 7. The data are from a study of T cell responses to AZD1222 COVID-19 vaccine. Whole-study findings and limits: Spike as a whole was targeted by vaccine-associated CD4 TCRs, dominant at 160-218 and 743-854. Regions left unmutated in variants are reportedly the target of nearly half of spike-specific TCRs.

TCRdb's copy holds only in-frame clones and misses some; the assay was immunoSEQ multiplex PCR. The sample has 80,000 to 95,000 clones; approximately 90% are singletons. The TCR comes from an adult in good health. V and J are TRBV6-2 or TRBV6-3 and TRBJ2-2, with TRBD1 identical over 7 bases. Sequenced here: peripheral blood, sampled on day 0 of AZD1222 vaccination. The CDR3 region has the DNA TGTGCCAGCAGACCTCCGGGACAGTCCGGGGAGCTGTTTTTT. Its protein is CASRPPGQSGELFF.